The entry below describes one T cell receptor (beta chain). This receptor's antigen is unknown. Nothing much larger sits one base from this clone, and base qualities are not available. Patients with a history of autoimmune disease or receiving systemic immunosuppression were excluded from the trial. Peripheral blood for TCR sequencing was drawn from every dose cohort at baseline, at cycle 4 day 1 and at cycle 7 day 1. Samples were obtained from an open-label, multicenter, first-in-human phase I dose-escalation trial of ivuxolimab. The trial enrolled adults with locally advanced or metastatic head and neck squamous cell, hepatocellular, melanoma or renal cell carcinoma. Before TCR sequencing, CD4+ T cells and CD8+ T cells were sorted from peripheral blood as separate populations. CDR1 and CDR2 are read off the germline V gene as SGHAT and FQNNGV. The CDR3 starts with the cysteine, ends with the phenylalanine, and has 14 residues. The CDR3 DNA has 42 bases and is translated from base 1. V is reduced by 1 base and J by 10 bases, leaving a spacing of 16 bases between them.

The data derive from a study of OX40 agonist ivuxolimab in advanced cancers. For the study in its entirety: The costimulatory receptor OX40 (CD134) was targeted by ivuxolimab, a fully human IgG2 agonistic monoclonal antibody. Partial responses occurred in three dose-escalation patients, of whom one had hepatocellular carcinoma and two had cutaneous melanoma. Intravenous ivuxolimab was administered to patients every 2 weeks at six dose levels: 0.01, 0.1, 0.3, 1.5, 3 and 10 mg/kg. Of the approximately 53 patients in dose escalation, some 20 had hepatocellular carcinoma, around 15 had melanoma, 9 had renal cell carcinoma and 9 had head and neck cancer. The dose-escalation cohort was roughly 87% male with a mean age of approximately 60 years, ranging from roughly 20 to 80. Patients were allowed to have had prior anti-PD-1, anti-PD-L1 or anti-CTLA-4 therapy, and more than 35% of the dose-escalation patients had been treated with checkpoint inhibitors. The paper covers the monotherapy dose-escalation part of the phase I ivuxolimab trial, which included N of about 56 patients. Peripheral TCRbeta sequencing aimed to test whether ivuxolimab altered TCR sequence diversity and caused clonal T-cell expansion. Beyond this particular receptor, the publication reports: Low levels of normalized T-cell clonal expansion were also shown by some nonresponding patients. Partial responders in the 0.1-3.0 mg/kg groups had among the lowest normalized peripheral clonal expansion, especially among CD8+ T cells. After ivuxolimab, CD8+ T cells had more expanded clones than CD4+ T cells on average. The antigen specificity of the clonally expanded peripheral T cells was not determined. At doses of 0.1 to 3.0 mg/kg, clonal expansion of both CD4+ and CD8+ T cells in blood was seen between baseline and week 6.

Genomic DNA was extracted from sorted cells for sequencing of the TCRbeta CDR3 region. TCRbeta CDR3 regions were sequenced using the immunoSEQ Assay. TCRdb retrieved this table from immuneACCESS and kept in-frame rearrangements only. Not all clones are present; in checked studies, unresolved V genes account for under half, and no reason is known for the remainder. For this sample the table gives around 75,000 clones, of which roughly nine tenths were detected only once. Jointly, the top ten make up 2.5% of the sample. The TCR originated in an adult with an advanced solid tumor such as melanoma, head and neck, liver or kidney cancer. This receptor chain uses TRBV11-2 and TRBJ1-1, and possibly TRBD1, on 5 matching bases. The sequencing here drew on CD4+ or CD8+ T cells sorted from blood, taken in a trial of the OX40 agonist ivuxolimab. The encoded CDR3 is CASSLVSGPMGAFF. The DNA is TGTGCCAGCAGCTTAGTGTCAGGGCCAATGGGAGCTTTCTTT.